This entry lists 20 T cell receptor beta chains sequenced from one sample in a study of cytomegalovirus exposure and HLA in healthy donors. This table comes from immunoSEQ multiplex PCR, and its TCRdb copy is limited to in-frame clones, with some not included. This table has 65,000 to 100,000 clones, under 95% appearing once. The sequencing sample was made of PBMCs. Every receptor here comes from a woman in her 30s in good health and CMV-seronegative.

This chain connects TRBV6-5 to TRBJ1-4; 9 bases align to TRBD1. The V segment lost 4 bases and the J segment 8 bases; nucleotides outside the gene matches: 11. Germline CDR1 and CDR2: MNHEY and SVGAGI. This CDR3 is built from 16 residues. The CDR3 DNA reads TGTGCCAGCAGTTCAACGTCCGGGACAGGGAACGAAAAACTGTTTTTT. Translating gives CASSSTSGTGNEKLFF.

The rearrangement links TRBV4-2 to TRBJ2-3, with 11 bases fitting TRBD2. CDR3 length equals 16 residues. The V gene's germline CDR1 is LGHNA and CDR2 YNFKEQ. The trim removed 4 bases at V and 2 bases at J, leaving 5 bases unmatched. As DNA, the CDR3 is TGTGCCAGCAGCCGTCAGACTAGCGGGGTCACAGATACGCAGTATTTT. As protein: CASSRQTSGVTDTQYF.

The V gene is TRBV6-5, the J gene TRBJ1-2, with 7 bases identical to TRBD1. V was pared by 5 bases and J by 5 bases, with 8 bases of the junction left unmatched. There are 14 residues in the CDR3. From germline, CDR1 is MNHEY and CDR2 SVGAGI. CDR3 in DNA: TGTGCCAGCAGTGGAACAGGGGCTCGTTATGGCTACACCTTC. Protein: CASSGTGARYGYTF.

The chain has TRBV5-1 and TRBJ2-3, with a possible D match to TRBD1 (6 bases). This CDR3 is built from 17 residues. The V end was cut by 5 bases, the J end by 1 base, with 20 bases between. The germline gives CDR1 SGHRS, CDR2 YFSETQ. CDR3 protein: CASSPGSGTRGTDTQYF. The CDR3 region has the DNA TGCGCCAGCAGTCCTGGATCGGGGACAAGGGGCACAGATACGCAGTATTTT. Filled out from reference TRBV5-1 and TRBJ2-3, the complete variable domain reads KAGVTQTPRYLIKTRGQQVTLSCSPISGHRSVSWYQQTPGQGLQFLFEYFSETQRNKGNFPGRFSGRQFSNSRSEMNVSTLELGDSALYLCASSPGSGTRGTDTQYFGPGTRLTVL.

This clone was observed once. This chain connects TRBV28 to TRBJ1-2; 7 bases agree with TRBD1. Germline V CDR1 and CDR2: MDHEN, SYDVKM. Unmatched junction bases numbered 4, after V lost 5 bases and J lost 4 bases. There are 13 residues in the CDR3. The DNA of the CDR3 is TGTGCCAGCAGTGACAGGGATACCTATGGCTACACCTTC. Translating gives CASSDRDTYGYTF.

CDR3 protein: CASSRPGTGTVTEAFF. The CDR3 DNA sequence: TGTGCCAGCAGCCGTCCCGGGACAGGTACGGTCACTGAAGCTTTCTTT. The chain couples TRBV5-4 to TRBJ1-1, with 8 bases fitting TRBD1. The germline V gene encodes CDR1 SGHNT and CDR2 YYREEE (reference sequence). The CDR3 is 16 residues long. With V trimmed by 4 bases and J by 4 bases, 12 bases remained unmatched.

This chain uses TRBV6-1 with TRBJ1-1, with 7 nucleotides matching TRBD1. J was trimmed by 1 base and V by 4 bases; bases with no gene match: 9. The CDR3 length is 16 residues. In germline, CDR1 is MNHNS, CDR2 SASEGT. The CDR3 sequence: CASSGRQGWWNTEAFF. CDR3 nucleotide sequence: TGTGCCAGCAGTGGCAGACAGGGTTGGTGGAACACTGAAGCTTTCTTT.

The chain recombines TRBV25-1 with TRBJ2-3; 7 bases agree with TRBD2. The CDR3 runs 14 residues. The V gene end was trimmed by 4 bases and the J gene end by 2 bases; junction bases not matched to a gene: 3. CDR1 and CDR2 (germline): MGHDK, SYGVNS. The CDR3 coding sequence is TGTGCCAGCAGTGGGGGACTACCCACAGATACGCAGTATTTT. This sequence encodes CASSGGLPTDTQYF.

This chain links TRBV5-8 with TRBJ1-6; tentatively, D is TRBD1 (6 bases). Germline V gene data show CDR1 as SGHTS and CDR2 as YDEGEE. Trimming took 2 bases from V and 2 from J, leaving 11 bases between them. This CDR3 has 16 residues. CDR3 sequence reads: CASSFYQGTYNSPLHF. In DNA, the CDR3 is TGTGCCAGCAGCTTTTATCAGGGGACCTATAATTCACCCCTCCACTTT.

The V gene is TRBV25-1, the J gene TRBJ2-2; no clear D gene. This CDR3 is 17 amino acids long. CDR1 MGHDK and CDR2 SYGVNS come from the germline V gene. V was clipped by 1 base and J by 1 base, with 13 bases between them. The CDR3 is CASSESQVPWNTGELFF. The CDR3 region has the DNA TGTGCCAGCAGTGAATCCCAGGTCCCCTGGAACACCGGGGAGCTGTTTTTT.

The V call is TRBV12-5, the J call TRBJ1-1; D not certain. V lost 3 bases, J lost 0 bases, and 8 bases lay in between. The length of the CDR3 is 14 residues. CDR1 and CDR2 (germline): LGHNT, FRNRAP. In DNA form, the CDR3 reads TGTGCTAGTGGTTTCCTGCCAGTGAACACTGAAGCTTTCTTT. Amino acid sequence: CASGFLPVNTEAFF.

The genes are TRBV29-1 and TRBJ1-1, with 7 bases aligning to TRBD1. Unmatched junction bases numbered 4, after V lost 5 bases and J lost 1 base. The CDR3 is 13 residues long. Germline V CDR1 and CDR2: SQVTM, ANQGSEA. CDR3 sequence reads: CSVPGQANTEAFF. The DNA for the CDR3 is TGCAGCGTTCCCGGACAGGCGAACACTGAAGCTTTCTTT.

V is TRBV28 and J is TRBJ2-5, with 7 nucleotides matching TRBD1. The length of the CDR3 is 16 residues. V lost 6 bases and J lost 2; bases outside the gene matches: 12. Germline values: CDR1 MDHEN, CDR2 SYDVKM. The CDR3 sequence: CASSPHPGQLQETQYF. The CDR3 nucleotides are TGTGCCAGCAGCCCTCACCCGGGACAGCTACAAGAGACCCAGTACTTC.

The chain joins TRBV6-1 to TRBJ1-6; D call uncertain. Deletions cut 3 bases from V and 12 bases from J, with 9 bases between. There are 12 residues in the CDR3. The germline CDR1 and CDR2 sequences are MNHNS and SASEGT. DNA for the CDR3: TGTGCCAGCAGTGACGGGTTTCTACCCCTCCACTTT. Its translation: CASSDGFLPLHF.

The chain carries TRBV28 and TRBJ2-5; D possibly corresponds to TRBD1 (5 bases). Trimming left V 5 bases short and J 2 bases short, with 18 bases between. Germline V gene sequence: CDR1 MDHEN, CDR2 SYDVKM. The CDR3 contains 16 residues. The DNA of the CDR3 is TGTGCCAGCAGTACTAATAGCCAGGGAAAGCAAGAGACCCAGTACTTC. Translated: CASSTNSQGKQETQYF.

Written as DNA, the CDR3 is TGTGCCAGTAAACGAGTCGGGGGGCCCTCCTACAATGAGCAGTTCTTC. Encoded protein: CASKRVGGPSYNEQFF. The chain has TRBV27 and TRBJ2-1, with D perhaps TRBD2 (7 bases). Trimming stripped 9 bases from V and 0 bases from J, with 18 bases between. The CDR3 consists of 16 residues. CDR1 is MNHEY, CDR2 SMNVEV, per germline (reference sequence).

The chain joins TRBV7-9 to TRBJ1-1; 9 positions agree with TRBD1. The V gene's germline CDR1 is SEHNR and CDR2 FQNEAQ (reference sequence). The CDR3 consists of 16 residues. With V trimmed by 6 bases and J by 5 bases, 13 bases remained unmatched. The CDR3: CASRTEGGTGRTEAFF. CDR3 nucleotides: TGTGCCAGCAGGACAGAAGGAGGGACAGGGAGGACTGAAGCTTTCTTT.

The rearrangement uses TRBV2 and TRBJ2-3; 11 nucleotides match TRBD2. The CDR3 is made up of 15 amino acids. Unmatched junction bases numbered 6, after V lost 6 bases and J lost 4 bases. In germline, CDR1 is SNHLY, CDR2 FYNNEI. As DNA, the CDR3 is TGTGCCAGCAGACCACTAGCGGGGGTCCCAGATACGCAGTATTTT. This gives the protein CASRPLAGVPDTQYF.

This clone came up a few times. The rearrangement joins TRBV7-9 to TRBJ1-2; 7 bases agree with TRBD1. CDR1 is SEHNR and CDR2 is FQNEAQ in the germline V gene (reference sequence). The CDR3 extends over 13 amino acids. V was pared by 5 bases and J by 8 bases, with 8 bases of the junction left unmatched. Here the CDR3 reads CASSMETGEGYTF. The DNA for the CDR3 is TGTGCCAGCAGCATGGAAACAGGGGAAGGCTACACCTTC. Combining the CDR3 with reference TRBV7-9 and TRBJ1-2 gives the whole variable domain DTGVSQNPRHKITKRGQNVTFRCDPISEHNRLYWYRQTLGQGPEFLTYFQNEAQLEKSRLLSDRFSAERPKGSFSTLEIQRTEQGDSAMYLCASSMETGEGYTFGSGTRLTVV.

The rearrangement uses TRBV2 and TRBJ2-3; TRBD2 agrees at 12 bases. The CDR3 runs 16 residues. Germline assignment: CDR1 SNHLY and CDR2 FYNNEI. With 8 bases clipped from V and 5 bases from J, the junction kept 11 bases outside the gene matches. The CDR3 region has the DNA TGTGCCAGCGCCCTAGCGGGAGGGGGAGGGAAAGATACGCAGTATTTT. Residues: CASALAGGGGKDTQYF.